This T cell receptor (beta chain) was captured in a study of T cells in Graves' hyperthyroidism and ophthalmopathy. Points from the study as a whole: Most thyroid clonotypes expanded above 0.001 appeared in blood too.

This clonotype was counted at least ten times. The antigen is unknown. RNA transcripts were the template for amplifying TCR beta CDR3 regions. HTBI primers were used for first-round RT-PCR of the TCR CDR3. TCRdb independently ran MiXCR on the multiplex PCR reads; one entry per CDR3 protein. The sample gives fewer than 600,000 distinct CDR3 sequences, 13% to 15% of which show up once; about 17% is in the top ten. A patient was excluded if there was uncontrolled infection, other autoimmune disease, pregnancy or lactation. Diagnoses rested on clinical symptoms, serum thyroxine and TRAb, thyroid ultrasound and orbital computed tomography. The sequencing sample was made of blood. The receptor was isolated from a young woman with Graves' hyperthyroidism.

CDR3 nucleotide sequence: TGTGCCAGCAGTCGCGAGGGGGGCACTGAAGCTTTCTTT. It translates to CASSREGGTEAFF. The chain recombines TRBV3-1 with TRBJ1-1; a weak D match, TRBD1 (6 bases). Trimming pared 6 bases from V and 4 bases from J, leaving 12 bases between. Germline V gives CDR1 LGHDT, CDR2 YNNKEL (reference sequence). The length of the CDR3 is 13 residues.